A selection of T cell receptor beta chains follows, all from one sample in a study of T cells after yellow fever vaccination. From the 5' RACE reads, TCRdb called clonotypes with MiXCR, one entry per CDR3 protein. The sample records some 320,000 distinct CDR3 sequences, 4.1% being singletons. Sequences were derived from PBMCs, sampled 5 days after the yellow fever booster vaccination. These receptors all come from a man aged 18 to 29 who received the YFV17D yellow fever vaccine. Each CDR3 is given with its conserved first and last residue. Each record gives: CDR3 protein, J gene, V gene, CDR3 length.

CASALPEIYEQYF TRBJ2-7 TRBV6-2/TRBV6-3 13
CASSSFSGTVNTEAFF TRBJ1-1 TRBV12-3/TRBV12-4 16
CASSWTGDKGEAFF TRBJ1-1 TRBV28 14
CASSPEQGPDEKLFF TRBJ1-4 TRBV7-9 15
CAISENPNYGYTF TRBJ1-2 TRBV10-3 13
CASSPSVDTEAFF TRBJ1-1 TRBV7-2 13
CASSPRRQASHSTDTQYF TRBJ2-3 TRBV18 18
CASSFVQGLSEKLFF TRBJ1-4 TRBV7-9 15
CASSNRLRYNSPLHF TRBJ1-6 TRBV27 15
CASSPTGGEQYF TRBJ2-7 TRBV27 12
CASSLENGELFF TRBJ2-2 TRBV5-1 12
CASSPPFQGPNTEAFF TRBJ1-1 TRBV18 16
CASSLARQGRTDTQYF TRBJ2-3 TRBV7-8 16
CASSQPVPDRGPYGYTF TRBJ1-2 TRBV4-2 17